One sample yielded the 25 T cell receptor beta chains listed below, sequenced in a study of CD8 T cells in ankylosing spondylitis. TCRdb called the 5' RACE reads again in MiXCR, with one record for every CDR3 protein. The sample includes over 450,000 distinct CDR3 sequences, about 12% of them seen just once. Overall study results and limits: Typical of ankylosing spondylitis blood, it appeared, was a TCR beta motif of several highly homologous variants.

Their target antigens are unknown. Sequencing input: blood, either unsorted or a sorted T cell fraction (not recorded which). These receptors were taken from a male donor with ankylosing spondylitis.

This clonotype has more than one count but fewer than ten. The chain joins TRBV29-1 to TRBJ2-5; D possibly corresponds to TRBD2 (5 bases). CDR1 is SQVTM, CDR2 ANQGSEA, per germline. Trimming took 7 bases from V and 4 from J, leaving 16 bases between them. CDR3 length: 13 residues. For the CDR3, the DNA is TGCAGCGGAGGGATCGGCGACGGAGAGACCCAGTACTTC. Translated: CSGGIGDGETQYF.

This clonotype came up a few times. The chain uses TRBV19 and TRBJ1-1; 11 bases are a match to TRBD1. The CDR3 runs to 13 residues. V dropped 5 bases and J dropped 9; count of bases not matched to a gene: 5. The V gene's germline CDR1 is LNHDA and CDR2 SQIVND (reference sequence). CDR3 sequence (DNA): TGTGCCAGTAGTGTCCTGGACAGGGGGCAAGCTTTCTTT. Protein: CASSVLDRGQAFF.

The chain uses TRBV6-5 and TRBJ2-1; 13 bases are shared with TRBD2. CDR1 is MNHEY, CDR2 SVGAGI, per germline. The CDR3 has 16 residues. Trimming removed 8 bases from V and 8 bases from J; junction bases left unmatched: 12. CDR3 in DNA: TGTGCCAGCGTTAGGATCTGGACTAGCGGGAGTGATGAGCAGTTCTTC. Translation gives CASVRIWTSGSDEQFF.

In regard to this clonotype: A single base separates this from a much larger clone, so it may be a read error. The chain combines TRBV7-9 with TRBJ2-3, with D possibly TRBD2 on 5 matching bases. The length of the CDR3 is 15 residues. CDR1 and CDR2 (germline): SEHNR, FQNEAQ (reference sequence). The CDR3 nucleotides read TGTGCCAGCAGCTTCTCAGCGGTACACACAGATACGCTGTATTTT. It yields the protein CASSFSAVHTDTLYF.

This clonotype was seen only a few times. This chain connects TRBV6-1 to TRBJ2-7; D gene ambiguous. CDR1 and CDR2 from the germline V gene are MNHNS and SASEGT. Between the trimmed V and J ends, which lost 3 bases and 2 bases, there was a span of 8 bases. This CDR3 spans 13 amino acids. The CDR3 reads CASSDSPTYEQYF. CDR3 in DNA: TGTGCCAGCAGTGACAGTCCGACCTACGAGCAGTACTTC.

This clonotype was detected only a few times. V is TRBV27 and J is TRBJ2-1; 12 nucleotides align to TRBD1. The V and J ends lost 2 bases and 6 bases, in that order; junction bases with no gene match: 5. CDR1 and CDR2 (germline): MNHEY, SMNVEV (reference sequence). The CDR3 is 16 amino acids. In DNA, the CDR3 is TGTGCCAGCAGTTTACTGGGACAGGGGGCCATCAATGAGCAGTTCTTC. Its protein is CASSLLGQGAINEQFF.

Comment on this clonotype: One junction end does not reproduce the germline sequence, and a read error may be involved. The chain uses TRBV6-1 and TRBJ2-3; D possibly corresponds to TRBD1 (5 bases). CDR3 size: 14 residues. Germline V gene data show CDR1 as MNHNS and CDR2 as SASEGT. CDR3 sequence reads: CASSKDLPTDTPYF. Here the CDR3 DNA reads TGTGCCAGCAGTAAGGACCTCCCGACAGATACGCCGTATTTT.

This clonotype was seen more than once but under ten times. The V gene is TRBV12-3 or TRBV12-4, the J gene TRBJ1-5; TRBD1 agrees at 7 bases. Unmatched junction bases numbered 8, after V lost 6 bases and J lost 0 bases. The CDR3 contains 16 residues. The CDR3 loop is CASSQSGQNSNQPQHF. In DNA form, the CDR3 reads TGTGCCAGCAGCCAATCGGGACAGAATAGCAATCAGCCCCAGCATTTT.

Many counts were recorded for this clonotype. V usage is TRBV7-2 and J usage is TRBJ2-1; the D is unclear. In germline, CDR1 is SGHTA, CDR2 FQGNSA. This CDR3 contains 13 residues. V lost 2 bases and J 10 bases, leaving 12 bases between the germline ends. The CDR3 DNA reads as TGTGCCAGCAGCTTACTTCCCAGCAAAGAGCAGTTCTTC. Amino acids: CASSLLPSKEQFF.

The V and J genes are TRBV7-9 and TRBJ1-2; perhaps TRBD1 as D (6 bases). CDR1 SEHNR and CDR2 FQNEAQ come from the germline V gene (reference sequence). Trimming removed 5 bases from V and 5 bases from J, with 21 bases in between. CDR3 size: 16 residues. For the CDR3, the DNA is TGTGCCAGCAGCGCTGCTACGGGGGGCTCTACTTATGGCTACACCTTC. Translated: CASSAATGGSTYGYTF. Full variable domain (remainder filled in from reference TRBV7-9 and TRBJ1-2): DTGVSQNPRHKITKRGQNVTFRCDPISEHNRLYWYRQTLGQGPEFLTYFQNEAQLEKSRLLSDRFSAERPKGSFSTLEIQRTEQGDSAMYLCASSAATGGSTYGYTFGSGTRLTVV.

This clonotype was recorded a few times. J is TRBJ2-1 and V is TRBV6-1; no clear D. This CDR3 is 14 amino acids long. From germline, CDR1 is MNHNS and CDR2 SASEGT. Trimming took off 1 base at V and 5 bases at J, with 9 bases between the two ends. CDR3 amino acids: CASSEGGPHNEQFF. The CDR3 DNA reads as TGTGCCAGCAGTGAAGGGGGTCCCCACAATGAGCAGTTCTTC.

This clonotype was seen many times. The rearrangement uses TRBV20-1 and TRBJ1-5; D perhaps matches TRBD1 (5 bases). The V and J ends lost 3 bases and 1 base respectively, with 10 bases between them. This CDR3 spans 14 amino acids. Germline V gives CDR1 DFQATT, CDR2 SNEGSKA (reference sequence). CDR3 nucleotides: TGCAGTGCTAGCCCCGGGGCCAGCAATCAGCCCCAGCATTTT. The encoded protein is CSASPGASNQPQHF.

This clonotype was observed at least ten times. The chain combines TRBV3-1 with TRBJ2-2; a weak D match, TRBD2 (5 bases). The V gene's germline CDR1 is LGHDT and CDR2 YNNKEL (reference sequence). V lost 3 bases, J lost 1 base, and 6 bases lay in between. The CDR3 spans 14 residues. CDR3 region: CASSQGVNTGELFF. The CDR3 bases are TGTGCCAGCAGCCAGGGAGTGAACACCGGGGAGCTGTTTTTT.

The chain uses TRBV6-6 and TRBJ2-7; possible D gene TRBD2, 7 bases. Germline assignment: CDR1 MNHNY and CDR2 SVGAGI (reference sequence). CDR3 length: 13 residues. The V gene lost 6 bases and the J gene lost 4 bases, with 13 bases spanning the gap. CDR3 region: CASRRGEGYEQYF. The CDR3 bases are TGTGCCAGCAGAAGGGGGGAGGGTTACGAGCAGTACTTC.

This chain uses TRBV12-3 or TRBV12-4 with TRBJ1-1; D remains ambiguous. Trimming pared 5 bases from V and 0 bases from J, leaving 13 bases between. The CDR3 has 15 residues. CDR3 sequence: CASSPIVGVNTEAFF. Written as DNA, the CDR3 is TGTGCCAGCAGTCCGATAGTGGGCGTGAACACTGAAGCTTTCTTT.

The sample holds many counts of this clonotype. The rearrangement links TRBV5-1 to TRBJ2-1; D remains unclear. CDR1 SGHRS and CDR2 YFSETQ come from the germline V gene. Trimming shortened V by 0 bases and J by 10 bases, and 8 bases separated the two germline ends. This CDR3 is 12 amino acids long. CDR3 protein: CASSLGLAEQFF. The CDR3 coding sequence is TGCGCCAGCAGCTTGGGACTGGCGGAGCAGTTCTTC.

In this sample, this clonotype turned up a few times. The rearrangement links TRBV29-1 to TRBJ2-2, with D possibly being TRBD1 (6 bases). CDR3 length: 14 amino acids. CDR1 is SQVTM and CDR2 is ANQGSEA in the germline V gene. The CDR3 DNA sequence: TGCAGTACAACCGAGACAGGCTCCACCGGGGAGCTGTTTTTT. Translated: CSTTETGSTGELFF.

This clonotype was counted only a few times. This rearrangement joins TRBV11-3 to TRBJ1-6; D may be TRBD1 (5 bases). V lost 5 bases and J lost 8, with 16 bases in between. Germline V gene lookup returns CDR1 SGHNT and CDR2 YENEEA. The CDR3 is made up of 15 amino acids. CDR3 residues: CASSLVGLGDSPLHF. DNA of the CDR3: TGTGCCAGCAGCCTGGTGGGACTCGGCGATTCACCCCTCCACTTT.

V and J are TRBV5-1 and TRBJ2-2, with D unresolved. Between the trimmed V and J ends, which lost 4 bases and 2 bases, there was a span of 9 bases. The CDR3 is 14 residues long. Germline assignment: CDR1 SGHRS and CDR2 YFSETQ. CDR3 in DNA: TGCGCCAGCAGCCACCCACAAAACACCGGGGAGCTGTTTTTT. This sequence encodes CASSHPQNTGELFF. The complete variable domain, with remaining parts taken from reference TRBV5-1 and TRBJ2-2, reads KAGVTQTPRYLIKTRGQQVTLSCSPISGHRSVSWYQQTPGQGLQFLFEYFSETQRNKGNFPGRFSGRQFSNSRSEMNVSTLELGDSALYLCASSHPQNTGELFFGEGSRLTVL.

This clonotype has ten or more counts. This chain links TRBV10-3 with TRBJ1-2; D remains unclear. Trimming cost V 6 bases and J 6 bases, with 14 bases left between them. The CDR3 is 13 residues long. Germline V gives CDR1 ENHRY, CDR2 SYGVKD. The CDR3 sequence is CAIRRTEADGYTF. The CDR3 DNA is TGTGCCATCAGGAGGACGGAGGCGGATGGCTACACCTTC.

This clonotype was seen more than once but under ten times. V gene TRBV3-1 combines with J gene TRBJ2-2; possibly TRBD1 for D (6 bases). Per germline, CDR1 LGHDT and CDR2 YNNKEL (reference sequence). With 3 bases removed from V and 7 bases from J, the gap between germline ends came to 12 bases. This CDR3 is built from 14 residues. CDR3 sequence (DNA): TGTGCCAGCAGCCATCGGACAGAATTCGGGGAGCTGTTTTTT. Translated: CASSHRTEFGELFF.

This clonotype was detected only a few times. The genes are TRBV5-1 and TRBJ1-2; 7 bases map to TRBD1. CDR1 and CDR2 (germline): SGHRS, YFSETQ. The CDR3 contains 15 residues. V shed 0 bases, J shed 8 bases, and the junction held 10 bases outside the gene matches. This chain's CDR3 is CASSLARQGGDGYTF. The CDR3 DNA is TGCGCCAGCAGCTTGGCTCGACAGGGAGGTGACGGCTACACCTTC.

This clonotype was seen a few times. CDR3 DNA sequence: TGCGCCAGCAGCTTGGGGAGCGGGCCGCGCCAAGAGACCCAGTACTTC. Translated: CASSLGSGPRQETQYF. The rearrangement links TRBV5-1 to TRBJ2-5, with a tentative D call TRBD2 (6 bases). The germline V gene encodes CDR1 SGHRS and CDR2 YFSETQ. The CDR3 totals 16 residues. V lost 0 bases to trimming and J lost 1 base, with 13 bases between them.

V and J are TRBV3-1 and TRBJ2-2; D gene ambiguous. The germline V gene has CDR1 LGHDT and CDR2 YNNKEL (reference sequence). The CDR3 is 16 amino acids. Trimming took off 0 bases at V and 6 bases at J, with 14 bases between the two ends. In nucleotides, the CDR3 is TGTGCCAGCAGCCAAGATGCGGCTAGAGGAGCCGGGGAGCTGTTTTTT. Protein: CASSQDAARGAGELFF.

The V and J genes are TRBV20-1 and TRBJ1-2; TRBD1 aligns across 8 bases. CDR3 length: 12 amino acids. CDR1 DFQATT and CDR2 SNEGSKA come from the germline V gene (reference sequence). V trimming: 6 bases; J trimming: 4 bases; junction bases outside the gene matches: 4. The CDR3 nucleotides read TGCAGTGCGCCGGACAGGGTCTATGGCTACACCTTC. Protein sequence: CSAPDRVYGYTF.